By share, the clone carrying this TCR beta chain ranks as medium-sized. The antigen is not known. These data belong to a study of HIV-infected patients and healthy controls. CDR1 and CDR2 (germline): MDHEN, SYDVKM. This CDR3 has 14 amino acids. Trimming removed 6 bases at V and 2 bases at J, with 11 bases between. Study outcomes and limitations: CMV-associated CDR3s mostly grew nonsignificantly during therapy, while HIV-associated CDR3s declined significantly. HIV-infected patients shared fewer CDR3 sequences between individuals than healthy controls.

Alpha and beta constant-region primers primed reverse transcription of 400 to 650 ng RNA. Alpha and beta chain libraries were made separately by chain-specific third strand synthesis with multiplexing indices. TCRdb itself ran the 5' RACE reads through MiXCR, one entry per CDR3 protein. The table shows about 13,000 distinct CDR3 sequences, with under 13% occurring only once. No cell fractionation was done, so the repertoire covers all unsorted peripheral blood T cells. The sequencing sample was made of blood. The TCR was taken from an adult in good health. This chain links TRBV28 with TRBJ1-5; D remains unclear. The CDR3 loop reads CASRSGVRNQPQHF. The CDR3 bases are TGTGCCAGCAGGAGCGGGGTCCGCAATCAGCCCCAGCATTTT.